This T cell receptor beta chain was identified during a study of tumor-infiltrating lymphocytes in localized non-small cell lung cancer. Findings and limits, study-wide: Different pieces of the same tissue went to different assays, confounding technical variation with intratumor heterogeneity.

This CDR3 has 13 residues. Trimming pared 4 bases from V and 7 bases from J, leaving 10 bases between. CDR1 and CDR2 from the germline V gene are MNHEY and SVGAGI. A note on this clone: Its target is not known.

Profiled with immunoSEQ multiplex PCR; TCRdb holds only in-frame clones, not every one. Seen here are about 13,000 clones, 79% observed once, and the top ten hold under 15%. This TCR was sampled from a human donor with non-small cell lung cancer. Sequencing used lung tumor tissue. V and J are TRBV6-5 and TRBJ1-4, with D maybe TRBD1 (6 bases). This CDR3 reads CASSFTGSEKLFF. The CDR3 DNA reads TGTGCCAGCAGTTTTACAGGGAGTGAAAAACTGTTTTTT.